This TCR beta chain derives from a study of OX40 agonist ivuxolimab in advanced cancers. About the investigation overall: Ivuxolimab was a fully human IgG2 agonistic monoclonal antibody targeting the costimulatory receptor OX40 (CD134). Intravenous ivuxolimab was administered to patients every 2 weeks at six dose levels: 0.01, 0.1, 0.3, 1.5, 3 and 10 mg/kg. Of the roughly 52 dose-escalation patients, hepatocellular carcinoma was present in around 20, melanoma in around 15, renal cell carcinoma in 9 and head and neck cancer in 9. In the dose-escalation cohort, 70% to 85% of patients were male, and the mean age was around 65 years with a range of roughly 20 to 80. Prior anti-PD-1, anti-PD-L1 or anti-CTLA-4 therapy was permitted, and checkpoint inhibitors had been received by less than 45% of dose-escalation patients. Partial responses were achieved by three dose-escalation patients, of whom one had hepatocellular carcinoma and two had cutaneous melanoma. The purpose of peripheral TCRbeta sequencing was to test whether ivuxolimab changed TCR sequence diversity and led to clonal T-cell expansion. The monotherapy dose-escalation portion (N = 52 patients) of the phase I ivuxolimab trial is reported in the paper.

Genomic DNA was extracted from sorted cells for sequencing of the TCRbeta CDR3 region. The immunoSEQ Assay was used to sequence the TCRbeta CDR3 regions. What TCRdb holds here is the immuneACCESS table cut down to in-frame rearrangements. Part of the clones is not present; checked against another copy, under half of the missing clones reflect an unresolved V gene, and the others are unexplained. Recorded for this sample are tens of thousands of clones; nearly 85% of them occurred a single time. Approximately 3.3% of the sample is in the top ten clones. Study-level results and caveats: At doses of 0.1 to 3.0 mg/kg, clonal expansion of both CD4+ and CD8+ T cells in blood was seen between baseline and week 6. After ivuxolimab, expanded clones were on average more numerous among CD8+ T cells than among CD4+ T cells. Low levels of normalized T-cell clonal expansion were also shown by some nonresponding patients. The antigen specificity of the peripheral T cells that underwent clonal expansion was not determined. In the 0.1-3.0 mg/kg groups, partial responders were among the patients with the lowest normalized peripheral clonal expansion, particularly in CD8+ T cells.

As to this clone: Its antigen remains undetermined. Base qualities are missing; no much larger clone stands one base away.

Patients with a history of autoimmune disease or receiving systemic immunosuppression were excluded from the trial. Peripheral blood for TCR sequencing was drawn from every dose cohort at baseline, at cycle 4 day 1 and at cycle 7 day 1. Samples were obtained from an open-label, multicenter, first-in-human phase I dose-escalation trial of ivuxolimab. Adults with locally advanced or metastatic melanoma, renal cell carcinoma, hepatocellular carcinoma or head and neck squamous cell carcinoma were enrolled in the trial. Before TCR sequencing, CD4+ T cells and CD8+ T cells were sorted from peripheral blood as separate populations. The V end gives up 6 bases and the J end 6 bases, leaving 14 bases in the junction not matched to a gene. CDR3 length: 16 amino acids, cysteine to phenylalanine. Here the CDR3 DNA is all that survives: 48 bases in frame from base 1. Via the germline V gene, CDR1 is SNHLY and CDR2 FYNNEI.

The rearranged segments are TRBV2 and TRBJ2-3, and 8 bases in between align with TRBD2. The TCR was taken from an adult with an advanced solid tumor such as melanoma, head and neck, liver or kidney cancer. Material: CD4+ or CD8+ T cells sorted from blood, obtained in a trial of the OX40 agonist ivuxolimab. The bases are TGTGCCAGCAGGTGGAGTAGCGGGAACCCTGGGGATACGCAGTATTTT. This codes for CASRWSSGNPGDTQYF.